This T cell receptor beta chain was documented in a study of naive and memory T cell subsets. Points from the study as a whole: TCR transcript changes with activation or differentiation may affect this RNA method.

The library had UMIs added by 3' ligation of an oligonucleotide to TCR cDNA. Whole blood, 2.5 to 3 ml, came from adult healthy volunteers. This clonotype was found a few times. Its antigen is undetermined. V was pared by 4 bases and J by 0 bases, with 13 bases between. Germline loops: CDR1 MNHEY, CDR2 SVGAGI. CDR3 size: 17 residues. Ligated cDNA underwent four rounds of PCR with nested alpha and beta constant region primers and SP2. From the 5' RACE reads, TCRdb called clonotypes with MiXCR, one entry per CDR3 protein. The sample lists more than 50,000 distinct CDR3 sequences; 7% to 8% were seen once. The receptor was isolated from a female donor in good health. V is TRBV6-5 and J is TRBJ2-6; the D gene is possibly TRBD1 (6 bases). The CDR3 bases are TGTGCCAGCAGTTTTAGTGGGGGCCCCTCTGGGGCCAACGTCCTGACTTTC. Translated, it gives CASSFSGGPSGANVLTF.